This T cell receptor beta chain was documented in a study of blood T cell repertoires in COVID-19 (dated by TCRdb to the early 2020s). A note on the overall study: Samples from collaborators originated in the United States, Italy and Spain and spanned both the acute and convalescent phases of COVID-19. The material from the prospective study consisted of cDNA or gDNA derived from T cells, B-cell-depleted T cells, or PBMCs. Subjects who had been exposed to COVID-19, were actively infected with it, or had recovered from it provided the deeply sampled blood TCRbeta repertoires that made up the dataset. The repertoires were released in a freely available public database intended as a resource for research on the immune response to SARS-CoV-2. Samples were obtained from the ongoing ImmuneRACE study (first 160 participants) and from 1,254 subjects provided by 6 global collaborators. Nearly every sample came with metadata listing a de-identified subject ID, COVID-19 status, age in years and sex. Where available, HLA class I and class II types were taken from metadata supplied by the sample provider and were not determined by assay-based typing.

Of note for this clone: It lacks a known antigen. The sample holds no much larger clone one base away, and base qualities are not on file.

The CDR3 starts with the cysteine, ends with the phenylalanine, and has 14 residues. Just CDR3 DNA is preserved here, 42 bases in frame from base 1. CDR1 MDHEN and CDR2 SYDVKM are derived from the germline V gene. V and J lose 7 bases and 7 bases, and a span of 17 bases separates them. TCRbeta CDR3 regions were amplified from genomic DNA by means of the immunoSEQ Assay, a bias-controlled multiplex PCR. As for the authors' bioinformatics: The number of nucleated cells in each sample was estimated from the amplification of reference gene primers within the assay. To quantify the absolute abundance of each unique TCRbeta CDR3 rearrangement, sequence reads were collapsed and filtered. For each sample, productive Simpson clonality was calculated by taking the square root of Simpson's diversity index across productive rearrangements. In TCRdb, the immuneACCESS table is reduced to in-frame sequences with V and J assigned. These tables do not hold every clone; where another copy was compared, an unresolved V gene accounts for under half, and the others remain unexplained. V and J calls and clone size are given by that table; D and trimming were obtained from the DNA. For this sample the table gives under 300,000 clones, of which more than 85% were detected only once. The ten biggest clones cover around 3.6% of the sample.

The collaborating institutions used their own protocols to collect whole blood in K2EDTA tubes. For TCRbeta analysis, collaborators shipped samples as frozen whole blood, isolated PBMCs, or DNA extracted from either of those sample types. On the study overall, not on this receptor specifically: Clinical and demographic metadata were provided uncurated, with the amount varying by source and participant.

This TCR was recovered from a man between 18 and 35 years old with active or convalescent COVID-19. The sample was peripheral blood. The rearranged segments are TRBV28 and TRBJ2-1; no D gene is confidently identified. The nucleotide sequence reads as follows: TGTGCCAGCACTTTCAACTCTCTAAGAAATGAGCAGTTCTTC. It is translated as CASTFNSLRNEQFF.